A selection of T cell receptor beta chains follows, all from one sample in a study of identical twins. TCRdb recomputed calls from the 5' RACE reads with MiXCR, one row per CDR3 protein. The repertoire includes 200,000 to 300,000 distinct CDR3 sequences, roughly 13% of them detected once, and 3.5% to 5% sits in the top ten. The same specimen was also included in a second study, on yellow fever vaccine responses in identical twins.

The sample consisted of memory (CD45RO+) T cells sorted from blood. These receptor sequences come from a woman aged 18-30 years in good health. CDR3s include the opening cysteine and the closing phenylalanine or tryptophan. Fields, in order: CDR3 protein, CDR3 DNA, J gene, clone size, V gene, D gene. A D gene is named only where the DNA matches it firmly. A row's size may be missing; if present it is once, few, many or a size class.

CASSLRPSGLYQETQYF | TGTGCCAGCAGCTTACGACCCAGCGGGTTATACCAAGAGACCCAGTACTTC | TRBJ2-5 | few | TRBV7-9 | -
CASSEAAQGAYEQYF | TGTGCCAGCAGTGAAGCGGCGCAGGGGGCTTACGAGCAGTACTTC | TRBJ2-7 | few | TRBV6-1 | TRBD1
CASRRRGGGELFF | TGTGCCAGCAGGAGACGCGGGGGCGGGGAGCTGTTTTTT | TRBJ2-2 | many | TRBV6-1 | TRBD2
CATSSGRSANTGELFF | TGCGCCACCTCCTCGGGGCGGTCAGCGAACACCGGGGAGCTGTTTTTT | TRBJ2-2 | few | TRBV5-1 | -
CASSFLGRGPDTQYF | TGTGCCAGCAGCTTTTTGGGTCGAGGGCCAGATACGCAGTATTTT | TRBJ2-3 | many | TRBV7-9 | -
CSVDVPRGSSYEQYF | TGCAGCGTTGATGTCCCCAGGGGAAGCTCCTACGAGCAGTACTTC | TRBJ2-7 | many | TRBV29-1 | -
CASSPPIGEQYF | TGTGCCAGCTCACCACCGATCGGCGAGCAGTACTTC | TRBJ2-7 | - | TRBV18 | -
CSALRRPDGGQPQHF | TGCAGTGCTCTTCGGAGACCTGACGGTGGACAGCCCCAGCATTTT | TRBJ1-5 | many | TRBV20-1 | -
CASSQVLQAVETQYF | TGTGCCAGCAGCCAAGTTCTCCAGGCCGTGGAGACCCAGTACTTC | TRBJ2-5 | - | TRBV3-1 | -
CASNELPGTKNIQYF | TGTGCTAGCAACGAACTGCCGGGGACCAAAAACATTCAGTACTTC | TRBJ2-4 | - | TRBV7-7 | -